This entry features one T cell receptor beta chain sequence. Its target is unknown. The repertoire was sequenced with immunoSEQ multiplex PCR; TCRdb's copy has only in-frame clones and lacks some. The sample consists of around 270,000 clones, almost 95% of them appearing once. The data were obtained in a study of T cell responses to AZD1222 COVID-19 vaccine. Whole-study results and caveats: In the spike-specific TCR repertoire, nearly half reportedly target unmutated variant regions. Spike-specific TCR depth and breadth grew after two AZD1222 doses.

CDR1 and CDR2 (germline): DFQATT, SNEGSKA (reference sequence). This CDR3 spans 11 amino acids. V was trimmed by 8 bases and J by 4 bases, leaving 9 bases between them. This specimen consisted of peripheral blood, obtained 28 days after the second AZD1222 dose. The chain links TRBV20-1 to TRBJ2-4; D gene unclear. The clonotype comes from an adult who received the AZD1222 COVID-19 vaccine. The CDR3 loop reads CSQWGKNIQYF. The CDR3 DNA reads TGCAGTCAGTGGGGTAAAAACATTCAGTACTTC.